These 23 T cell receptor beta chains share one sample of origin, sequenced in a study of blood T cell repertoires in COVID-19. Here immunoSEQ multiplex PCR was the method, and the copy in TCRdb shows in-frame clones only, minus some. The profile shows roughly 480,000 clones, roughly nine tenths of them singletons. The sequencing input was peripheral blood. The receptors derive from a man aged 18-30 years with COVID-19, enrolled during active disease.

This chain joins TRBV6-5 and TRBJ2-5; 7 bases are shared with TRBD1. Germline lookup yields CDR1 MNHEY and CDR2 SVGAGI. J gave up 4 bases and V 11 bases, and 10 bases lay outside the gene matches. This CDR3 is built from 13 residues. Here the CDR3 reads CASTTGSAETQYF. The CDR3 region has the DNA TGTGCCTCCACGACAGGGTCAGCAGAGACCCAGTACTTC.

The chain joins TRBV18 to TRBJ2-1; a possible D gene is TRBD1 (5 bases). CDR1 is KGHSH and CDR2 is LQKENI in the germline V gene. The CDR3 is made up of 13 amino acids. Trimming stripped 1 base from V and 8 bases from J, with 9 bases between. CDR3: CASSPQKGDEQFF. The CDR3 DNA sequence: TGTGCCAGCTCACCACAAAAAGGGGATGAGCAGTTCTTC.

The genes are TRBV12-3 or TRBV12-4 and TRBJ2-7, with 8 bases that match TRBD1. Trimming removed 8 bases from V and 3 bases from J; junction bases left unmatched: 3. The CDR3 runs 12 residues. CDR3 amino acids: CASGTGIYEQYF. The CDR3 DNA follows: TGTGCCAGCGGGACAGGAATCTACGAGCAGTACTTC.

The chain has TRBV5-1 and TRBJ1-1; 9 nucleotides match TRBD1. Looked up from germline, CDR1 is SGHRS and CDR2 is YFSETQ. The CDR3 covers 16 residues. V dropped 0 bases and J dropped 4; count of bases not matched to a gene: 7. The CDR3, as DNA: TGCGCCAGCAGCTTGGCACAACAGGGGGCGGGCACTGAAGCTTTCTTT. It translates to CASSLAQQGAGTEAFF.

V gene TRBV19 combines with J gene TRBJ1-1, with D tentatively TRBD1 (5 bases). CDR3 length equals 14 residues. Germline values: CDR1 LNHDA, CDR2 SQIVND (reference sequence). Trimming shortened V by 5 bases and J by 1 base, and 11 bases separated the two germline ends. This chain's CDR3 is CASSAGGSNTEAFF. The DNA of the CDR3 is TGTGCCAGTAGTGCCGGGGGATCGAACACTGAAGCTTTCTTT.

The chain combines TRBV5-8 with TRBJ2-5, with TRBD1 matching 10 bases. The CDR3 is 15 residues long. CDR1 SGHTS and CDR2 YDEGEE come from the germline V gene. J lost 5 bases, V lost 2 bases, and 6 bases had no gene match. The CDR3 region has the DNA TGTGCCAGCAGCTTAGGGACAGGGGTTGCGGAGACCCAGTACTTC. Translated, it gives CASSLGTGVAETQYF.

V and J are TRBV4-1 and TRBJ2-2; TRBD2 matches 11 bases. V shed 5 bases and J 3 bases; nucleotides not matched to a gene: 5. Germline V gene lookup returns CDR1 MGHRA and CDR2 YSYEKL. The CDR3 runs 16 residues. The CDR3 DNA sequence: TGCGCCAGCAGCGCCGGGACTAGCGGTTACACCGGGGAGCTGTTTTTT. Residues: CASSAGTSGYTGELFF.

The chain is built from TRBV19 and TRBJ1-1; D is perhaps TRBD1 (6 bases). Germline CDR1 reads LNHDA; CDR2 reads SQIVND (reference sequence). There are 14 residues in the CDR3. Trimming removed 4 bases at V and 5 bases at J, with 14 bases between. The CDR3 sequence: CASSTSVRGTEAFF. As DNA, the CDR3 is TGTGCCAGTAGTACCAGCGTAAGGGGGACTGAAGCTTTCTTT. The full variable domain, its missing parts supplied by reference TRBV19 and TRBJ1-1, is DGGITQSPKYLFRKEGQNVTLSCEQNLNHDAMYWYRQDPGQGLRLIYYSQIVNDFQKGDIAEGYSVSREKKESFPLTVTSAQKNPTAFYLCASSTSVRGTEAFFGQGTRLTVV.

This clone was observed a single time. The chain is built from TRBV4-1 and TRBJ2-3, with TRBD2 matching 8 bases. The CDR3 loop spans 17 amino acids. V shed 0 bases and J 4 bases; nucleotides not matched to a gene: 9. The V gene's germline CDR1 is MGHRA and CDR2 YSYEKL. The CDR3 nucleotides read TGCGCCAGCAGCCAAGATGGAACGGGAGGGCCCGCAGATACGCAGTATTTT. It encodes CASSQDGTGGPADTQYF.

Only a few counts were recorded for this clone. The rearrangement links TRBV4-2 to TRBJ2-1; 7 positions agree with TRBD2. V gave up 0 bases and J gave up 7 bases; unmatched junction bases: 9. The CDR3 spans 16 residues. Germline V gives CDR1 LGHNA, CDR2 YNFKEQ. CDR3 sequence reads: CASSQDNSGPFNEQFF. The CDR3 DNA reads as TGTGCCAGCAGCCAAGATAATAGCGGGCCGTTTAATGAGCAGTTCTTC.

The chain uses TRBV2 and TRBJ1-5; 7 nucleotides align to TRBD1. The CDR3 runs to 15 residues. Germline lookup yields CDR1 SNHLY and CDR2 FYNNEI. V trimming: 6 bases; J trimming: 0 bases; junction bases outside the gene matches: 5. CDR3 in amino acids: CASRTGTASNQPQHF. CDR3 DNA sequence: TGTGCCAGCAGGACGGGGACAGCTAGCAATCAGCCCCAGCATTTT.

This chain links TRBV30 with TRBJ2-1; 12 positions agree with TRBD2. Germline V gene data show CDR1 as GTSNPN and CDR2 as SVGIG (reference sequence). The CDR3 is 17 amino acids. With 3 bases clipped from V and 1 base from J, the junction kept 7 bases outside the gene matches. In nucleotides, the CDR3 is TGTGCCTGGAGCGCTTGGACTAGCGGGAAATCCTACAATGAGCAGTTCTTC. Translated, it gives CAWSAWTSGKSYNEQFF.

The J gene is TRBJ2-7, the V gene TRBV7-6; D may be TRBD1 (6 bases). CDR1 is SGHVS, CDR2 FNYEAQ, per germline. With 3 bases removed from V and 5 bases from J, the gap between germline ends came to 11 bases. The CDR3 sequence is 13 residues long. As DNA, the CDR3 is TGTGCCAGCAGCTTGGGGGCCGGCGACGAGCAGTACTTC. It codes for CASSLGAGDEQYF.

Concerning this clone itself: A much larger clonotype is one base distant, so this may be a read error. The CDR3 DNA sequence: TGTGCCAGCAGCTTACAGGGAACCGGGGAGCTGTTTTTT. Translation gives CASSLQGTGELFF. The chain recombines TRBV13 with TRBJ2-2; D perhaps matches TRBD1 (5 bases). Germline CDR1 and CDR2: PRHDT and FYEKMQ (reference sequence). V was shortened by 2 bases and J by 5 bases, with 6 bases between the two germline ends. The CDR3 extends over 13 amino acids.

The V and J genes are TRBV19 and TRBJ1-1, with D possibly being TRBD1 (5 bases). Trimming removed 5 bases from V and 2 bases from J, with 9 bases in between. Germline CDR1 LNHDA, CDR2 SQIVND (reference sequence). The CDR3 length is 13 residues. The CDR3 region is CASSPTVNTEAFF. CDR3 nucleotides: TGTGCCAGTAGTCCGACAGTTAACACTGAAGCTTTCTTT. Filled out from reference TRBV19 and TRBJ1-1, the complete variable domain reads DGGITQSPKYLFRKEGQNVTLSCEQNLNHDAMYWYRQDPGQGLRLIYYSQIVNDFQKGDIAEGYSVSREKKESFPLTVTSAQKNPTAFYLCASSPTVNTEAFFGQGTRLTVV.

As DNA, the CDR3 is TGTGCCAGCAGCTGGTACGGGGGGTCACTCCAAGAGACCCAGTACTTC. It encodes CASSWYGGSLQETQYF. The rearrangement uses TRBV11-2 and TRBJ2-5, with 7 positions matching TRBD2. V shed 4 bases and J 1 base; nucleotides not matched to a gene: 9. The CDR3 is 16 residues long. Germline CDR1 reads SGHAT; CDR2 reads FQNNGV.

This sequence joins TRBV6-6 and TRBJ1-5, with 7 bases lining up with TRBD1. This CDR3 spans 15 amino acids. Germline-derived CDR1 and CDR2 are MNHNY and SVGAGI (reference sequence). After removal of 7 bases from V and 3 bases from J, the junction contained 9 bases not matched to a gene. CDR3 DNA: TGTGCCAGCATGTACCGGGACAGCCACAATCAGCCCCAGCATTTT. Amino acid sequence: CASMYRDSHNQPQHF.

The sample holds one count of this clone. This chain uses TRBV5-1 with TRBJ2-3, with 7 bases aligning to TRBD1. V was pared by 6 bases and J by 0 bases, with 4 bases of the junction left unmatched. The germline CDR1 and CDR2 sequences are SGHRS and YFSETQ. The CDR3 is 14 residues long. CDR3 residues: CASIGGSSTDTQYF. CDR3 DNA sequence: TGCGCCAGCATAGGGGGCTCTAGCACAGATACGCAGTATTTT.

The V gene is TRBV20-1, the J gene TRBJ1-4; TRBD1 aligns across 7 bases. This CDR3 has 14 amino acids. CDR1 is DFQATT and CDR2 is SNEGSKA in the germline V gene (reference sequence). V trimming: 3 bases; J trimming: 7 bases; junction bases outside the gene matches: 8. The CDR3 loop reads CSASEPPGGEKLFF. The CDR3 nucleotides read TGCAGTGCTAGTGAACCCCCAGGGGGTGAAAAACTGTTTTTT.

This chain links TRBV6-5 with TRBJ1-2; 11 nucleotides match TRBD1. Germline CDR1 and CDR2: MNHEY and SVGAGI. This CDR3 is 15 amino acids long. With 7 bases clipped from V and 6 bases from J, the junction kept 10 bases outside the gene matches. The CDR3 coding sequence is TGTGCCAGCAATACGGGACAGGGGGACTGGAATGGCTACACCTTC. It codes for CASNTGQGDWNGYTF.

A remark on this clone: The junction does not match germline at one end; this may be a read error. The chain is built from TRBV7-7 and TRBJ1-6; TRBD1 matches 7 bases. The germline V gene encodes CDR1 SSHAT and CDR2 FNYEAQ (reference sequence). This CDR3 contains 16 residues. The CDR3 sequence: CASSFQGVGENSPLHF. CDR3 DNA: TGTGCTAGCAGCTTCCAGGGGGTGGGCGAAAATTCACCCCTCCACTTT.

A single count supports this clone. This CDR3 is CASSRVGGQGGEQYF. In DNA, the CDR3 is TGTGCCAGCAGCCGGGTTGGGGGACAGGGTGGCGAGCAGTACTTC. The chain uses TRBV7-2 and TRBJ2-7; 9 bases map to TRBD1. V shed 5 bases and J 6 bases; nucleotides not matched to a gene: 11. The CDR3 is made up of 15 amino acids. Looked up from germline, CDR1 is SGHTA and CDR2 is FQGNSA.

The genes are TRBV3-1 (or the pseudogene TRBV3-2) and TRBJ2-7; maybe TRBD2 (5 bases). Per germline, CDR1 LGHDT and CDR2 YNNKEL (reference sequence). V shed 2 bases and J shed 3 bases, with 14 bases lying between them. The CDR3 is 15 residues long. The CDR3 reads CASSQPRGEGYEQYF. CDR3 coding DNA: TGTGCCAGCAGCCAACCCCGGGGAGAGGGCTACGAGCAGTACTTC.